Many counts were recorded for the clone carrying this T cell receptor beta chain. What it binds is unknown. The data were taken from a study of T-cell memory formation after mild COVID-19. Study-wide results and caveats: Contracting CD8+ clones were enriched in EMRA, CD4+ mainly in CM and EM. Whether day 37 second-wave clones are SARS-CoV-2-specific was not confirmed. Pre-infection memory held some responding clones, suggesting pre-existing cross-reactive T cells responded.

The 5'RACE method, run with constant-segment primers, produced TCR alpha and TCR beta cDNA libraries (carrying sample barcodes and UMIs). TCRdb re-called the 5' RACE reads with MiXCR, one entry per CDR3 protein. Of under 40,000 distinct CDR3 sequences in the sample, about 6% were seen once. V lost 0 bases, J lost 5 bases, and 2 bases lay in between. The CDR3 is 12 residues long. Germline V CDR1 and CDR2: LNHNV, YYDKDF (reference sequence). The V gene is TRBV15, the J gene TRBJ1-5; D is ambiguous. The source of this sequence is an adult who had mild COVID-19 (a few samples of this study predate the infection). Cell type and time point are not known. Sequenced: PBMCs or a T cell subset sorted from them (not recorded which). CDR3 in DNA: TGTGCCACCAGCAGAGATGATCAGCCCCAGCATTTT. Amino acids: CATSRDDQPQHF.